These 19 T cell receptor beta chains were all obtained from the same sample, sequenced in a study of response to subunit inactivated influenza vaccine. TCRdb recomputed calls from the RT-PCR reads with MiXCR, one row per CDR3 protein. This table has hundreds of thousands of distinct CDR3 sequences, approximately 15% appearing once. The specimen was PBMCs from blood, collected less than 13 days after vaccination. These receptors were collected from a man in his forties or fifties who received an inactivated influenza vaccine.

The V call is TRBV7-8, the J call TRBJ2-3, with a tentative D call TRBD1 (5 bases). Germline CDR1 is SGHVS and CDR2 is FQNEAQ. Trimming pared 1 base from V and 4 bases from J, leaving 12 bases between. The CDR3 extends over 15 amino acids. DNA of the CDR3: TGTGCCAGCAGCTTAGTGGGGAAGGGGCCAGATACGCAGTATTTT. It encodes CASSLVGKGPDTQYF.

This clonotype was recorded only once. The chain uses TRBV25-1 and TRBJ1-2; 9 bases line up with TRBD1. Trimming took 5 bases from V and 6 from J; bases not matched to a gene: 13. The CDR3 sequence is 16 residues long. The V gene's germline CDR1 is MGHDK and CDR2 SYGVNS. CDR3 protein: CASSPRPGTGRDGYTF. In DNA, the CDR3 is TGTGCCAGCAGTCCTCGACCAGGGACAGGGAGGGATGGCTACACCTTC.

This sequence joins TRBV2 and TRBJ2-1; either TRBD1 or TRBD2 may supply D (6 bases each). The ends were cut back, 7 bases at V and 14 bases at J, with 24 bases in the middle. Germline CDR1 is SNHLY and CDR2 is FYNNEI. The CDR3 is 14 amino acids. The CDR3 reads CASKNTGATSFEFF. CDR3 coding DNA: TGTGCCAGCAAAAACACGGGGGCGACTAGTTTTGAGTTCTTC.

This clonotype was seen at least ten times. This chain joins TRBV9 and TRBJ1-1, with D tentatively TRBD1 (5 bases). From germline, CDR1 is SGDLS and CDR2 YYNGEE. With 1 base removed from V and 3 bases from J, the gap between germline ends came to 10 bases. The CDR3 extends over 14 amino acids. CDR3 nucleotides: TGTGCCAGCAGCGTAATCCCAGGGCACACTGAAGCTTTCTTT. It translates to CASSVIPGHTEAFF.

This clonotype has ten or more counts. V usage is TRBV3-1 and J usage is TRBJ2-2; 7 bases match TRBD1. CDR3 length: 17 residues. J gave up 6 bases and V 4 bases, and 14 bases lay outside the gene matches. The germline CDR1 and CDR2 sequences are LGHDT and YNNKEL (reference sequence). In nucleotides, the CDR3 is TGTGCCAGCAGCCGGCTCCGGGACAGCCCAACTGCCGGGGAGCTGTTTTTT. Protein: CASSRLRDSPTAGELFF.

The gene calls are TRBV27 and TRBJ1-6; D gene uncertain. Trimming shortened V by 6 bases and J by 6 bases, and 12 bases separated the two germline ends. CDR1 and CDR2 from the germline V gene are MNHEY and SMNVEV (reference sequence). This CDR3 has 14 amino acids. This CDR3 is CASSRTGLNSPLHF. CDR3 nucleotides: TGTGCCAGCAGCCGGACTGGCCTTAATTCACCCCTCCACTTT.

This clonotype was observed a few times. This chain connects TRBV7-2 to TRBJ2-5; 7 bases agree with TRBD1. The CDR3 loop spans 13 amino acids. CDR1 SGHTA and CDR2 FQGNSA come from the germline V gene. Trimming at V came to 9 bases and at J to 5 bases, leaving 9 bases not matched to a gene. This CDR3 reads CASLQGFGETQYF. CDR3 nucleotides: TGTGCCAGTTTACAGGGGTTCGGGGAGACCCAGTACTTC.

This clonotype was seen repeatedly, ten times or more. The chain links TRBV7-8 to TRBJ2-7; D unclear. The length of the CDR3 is 12 residues. Germline lookup yields CDR1 SGHVS and CDR2 FQNEAQ. Trimming took 6 bases from V and 4 from J, leaving 10 bases between them. The CDR3 here is CASSRTRYEQYF. In nucleotides, the CDR3 is TGTGCCAGCAGTCGCACAAGATACGAGCAGTACTTC.

This clonotype occurred a few times. CDR3 protein: CASGLQGYGYTF. The CDR3 nucleotides are TGTGCCAGTGGGCTGCAGGGCTATGGCTACACCTTC. This sequence joins TRBV28 and TRBJ1-2, with D possibly being TRBD1 (5 bases). V was cut by 9 bases and J by 4 bases, with 12 bases left in between. This CDR3 region has 12 residues. Germline V gene lookup returns CDR1 MDHEN and CDR2 SYDVKM.

This clonotype has at least ten counts. This chain uses TRBV19 with TRBJ1-2, with 7 bases fitting TRBD1. This CDR3 is 14 amino acids long. The junction had 11 bases not matched to a gene; V was cut back by 6 bases and J by 7 bases. Germline V gene data show CDR1 as LNHDA and CDR2 as SQIVND (reference sequence). CDR3 nucleotides: TGTGCCAGTAGCCGACAGGGCCTCACTGCTGGCTACACCTTC. Its protein is CASSRQGLTAGYTF.

This clonotype was recorded a few times. The gene calls are TRBV20-1 and TRBJ2-5; D gene ambiguous. In germline, CDR1 is DFQATT, CDR2 SNEGSKA (reference sequence). The V end lost 6 bases, the J end lost 1 base, and 12 bases lay between the germline ends. This CDR3 region has 13 residues. CDR3 sequence reads: CSASRTFQETQYF. The CDR3 nucleotides read TGCAGTGCCAGTCGGACCTTCCAAGAGACCCAGTACTTC.

This clonotype was recorded a few times. This chain connects TRBV6-5 to TRBJ1-3; tentatively, D is TRBD1 (5 bases). V lost 2 bases, J lost 1 base, and 6 bases lay in between. Germline CDR1 MNHEY, CDR2 SVGAGI. The CDR3 has 14 residues. Here the CDR3 reads CASSYGTSGNTIYF. CDR3 DNA: TGTGCCAGCAGTTACGGGACTTCTGGAAACACCATATATTTT.

The chain combines TRBV7-8 with TRBJ2-5, with 12 bases aligning to TRBD2. V lost 5 bases and J lost 4; bases outside the gene matches: 5. Looked up from germline, CDR1 is SGHVS and CDR2 is FQNEAQ. CDR3 length equals 15 residues. The CDR3 loop is CASSPWTSGAETQYF. DNA of the CDR3: TGTGCCAGCAGCCCGTGGACTAGCGGGGCAGAGACCCAGTACTTC.

Only a few counts were recorded for this clonotype. The rearrangement joins TRBV6-2 or TRBV6-3 to TRBJ2-1; unclear D gene. From germline, CDR1 is MNHEY and CDR2 SVGEGT. V shed 5 bases and J shed 3 bases, with 14 bases lying between them. The CDR3 runs 15 residues. CDR3 coding DNA: TGTGCCAGCAGTCCGGACGCCACCCTCTACAATGAGCAGTTCTTC. It translates to CASSPDATLYNEQFF.

This clonotype occurred a few times. V gene TRBV15 combines with J gene TRBJ2-7; D may be TRBD1 (5 bases). Per germline, CDR1 LNHNV and CDR2 YYDKDF (reference sequence). CDR3 length equals 13 residues. V gave up 0 bases and J gave up 4 bases, with 7 bases separating them. CDR3 loop: CATSREGAYEQYF. As DNA, the CDR3 is TGTGCCACCAGCAGAGAAGGGGCTTACGAGCAGTACTTC.

This clonotype has just a few counts. The chain employs TRBV7-2 and TRBJ2-7, with D possibly being TRBD2 (5 bases). The V end lost 6 bases, the J end lost 2 bases, and 17 bases lay between the germline ends. CDR3 length equals 15 residues. The V gene's germline CDR1 is SGHTA and CDR2 FQGNSA. The CDR3 region is CASSRVGIPTYEQYF. The CDR3 DNA reads TGTGCCAGCAGTCGCGTCGGGATCCCGACCTACGAGCAGTACTTC.

The chain links TRBV7-3 to TRBJ2-1; TRBD2 matches at 10 bases. This CDR3 is 17 amino acids long. With 2 bases clipped from V and 7 bases from J, the junction kept 11 bases outside the gene matches. Germline V gene data show CDR1 as SGHTA and CDR2 as FQGTGA. The CDR3 spells CASSLGSSGSVSNEQFF. CDR3 nucleotide sequence: TGTGCCAGCAGCTTAGGGTCTAGCGGGAGCGTGAGTAATGAGCAGTTCTTC. The whole variable domain, filled in from reference TRBV7-3 and TRBJ2-1, reads GAGVSQTPSNKVTEKGKYVELRCDPISGHTALYWYRQSLGQGPEFLIYFQGTGAADDSGLPNDRFFAVRPEGSVSTLKIQRTERGDSAVYLCASSLGSSGSVSNEQFFGPGTRLTVL.

The chain joins TRBV29-1 to TRBJ1-2; TRBD1 matches 11 bases. The germline V gene encodes CDR1 SQVTM and CDR2 ANQGSEA. V gave up 5 bases and J gave up 6 bases; unmatched junction bases: 2. CDR3 length: 12 residues. The CDR3 here is CSVSDRGHGYTF. CDR3 in DNA: TGCAGCGTTTCGGACAGGGGGCATGGCTACACCTTC.

This clonotype was seen only a few times. The chain is built from TRBV12-3 or TRBV12-4 and TRBJ1-3, with 8 bases fitting TRBD1. This CDR3 region has 14 residues. Trimming removed 5 bases from V and 5 bases from J; junction bases left unmatched: 5. CDR3 sequence reads: CASSPDRGRNTIYF. CDR3 in DNA: TGTGCCAGCAGTCCAGACAGGGGTCGAAACACCATATATTTT.